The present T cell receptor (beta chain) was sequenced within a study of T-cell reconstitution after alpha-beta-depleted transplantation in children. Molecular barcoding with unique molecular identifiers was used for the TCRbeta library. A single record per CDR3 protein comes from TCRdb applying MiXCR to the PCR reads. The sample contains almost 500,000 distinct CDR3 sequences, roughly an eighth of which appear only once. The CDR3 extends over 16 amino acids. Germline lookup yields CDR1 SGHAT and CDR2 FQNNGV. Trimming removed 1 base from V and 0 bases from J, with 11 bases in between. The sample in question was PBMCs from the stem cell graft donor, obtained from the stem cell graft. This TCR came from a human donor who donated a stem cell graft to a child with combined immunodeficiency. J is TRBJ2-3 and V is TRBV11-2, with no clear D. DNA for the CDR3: TGTGCCAGCAGCTTAGGAGTAGTCCTTAGCACAGATACGCAGTATTTT. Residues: CASSLGVVLSTDTQYF. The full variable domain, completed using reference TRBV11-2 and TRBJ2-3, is EAGVAQSPRYKIIEKRQSVAFWCNPISGHATLYWYQQILGQGPKLLIQFQNNGVVDDSQLPKDRFSAERLKGVDSTLKIQPAKLEDSAVYLCASSLGVVLSTDTQYFGPGTRLTVL.